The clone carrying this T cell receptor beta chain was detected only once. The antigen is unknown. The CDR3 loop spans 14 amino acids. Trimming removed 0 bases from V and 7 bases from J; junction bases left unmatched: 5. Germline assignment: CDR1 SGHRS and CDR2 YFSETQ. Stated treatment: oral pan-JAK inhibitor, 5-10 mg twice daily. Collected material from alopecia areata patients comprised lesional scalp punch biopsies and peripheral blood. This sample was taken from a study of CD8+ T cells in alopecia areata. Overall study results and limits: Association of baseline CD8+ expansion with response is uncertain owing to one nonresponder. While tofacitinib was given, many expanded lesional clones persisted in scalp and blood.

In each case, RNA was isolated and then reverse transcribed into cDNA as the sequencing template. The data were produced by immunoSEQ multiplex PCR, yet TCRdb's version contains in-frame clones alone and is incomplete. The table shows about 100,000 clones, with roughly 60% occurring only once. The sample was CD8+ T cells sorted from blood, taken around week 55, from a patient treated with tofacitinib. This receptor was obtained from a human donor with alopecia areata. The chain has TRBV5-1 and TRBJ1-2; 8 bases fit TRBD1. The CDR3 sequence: CASSLAQGARGYTF. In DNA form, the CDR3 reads TGCGCCAGCAGCTTGGCGCAGGGGGCGCGTGGCTACACCTTC.